This passage covers 14 T cell receptor delta chains from one sample sequenced in a study of human gamma delta and Vdelta1 T cells. TCRdb ran CATT on the PCR reads. The table shows approximately 6,300 delta-chain clones, with almost 9.5% occurring only once. The sample taken for sequencing was naive CD27+ Vdelta1 gamma-delta T cells from blood. The receptors come from a human donor in good health.

This clone has more than one count but fewer than ten. The amino acid sequence in TCRdb belongs to a much larger clone and departs from this DNA's translation at residue 11, likely a sequencing read error; the sequence shown is translated from the DNA. The chain employs TRDV1 and TRDJ1; maybe TRDD3 (6 bases). Germline V gene data show CDR1 as TSWWSYY and CDR2 as QGS. This CDR3 contains 20 residues. V was pared by 0 bases and J by 0 bases, with 23 bases between. CDR3 amino acids: CALGELSRQGMGAYTDKLIF. The CDR3 region has the DNA TGTGCTCTTGGGGAACTTTCCCGCCAGGGAATGGGGGCTTACACCGATAAACTCATCTTT.

The sample holds a few counts of this clone. A much larger clone differs by one base, so this may be a read error. V is TRDV1 and J is TRDJ1, with D possibly TRDD3 on 5 matching bases. The ends were cut back, 4 bases at V and 10 bases at J, with 22 bases in the middle. Germline lookup yields CDR1 TSWWSYY and CDR2 QGS. The CDR3 runs 15 residues. CDR3 in amino acids: CALGGTPAGRRILIF. The CDR3 nucleotides read TGTGCTCTTGGGGGTACTCCTGCGGGGAGACGGATACTCATCTTT.

This clone was counted only a few times. A clone one base away is much larger, so this may be a read error. This sequence joins TRDV1 and TRDJ1, with 11 bases aligning to TRDD3. The CDR3 has 21 residues. J lost 0 bases, V lost 7 bases, and 22 bases had no gene match. Per the germline V gene, CDR1 is TSWWSYY and CDR2 is QGS. CDR3 sequence: CALDAKSFRTGGYCHTDKLIF. The CDR3 bases are TGTGCTCTTGACGCCAAATCATTCCGTACTGGGGGATATTGCCACACCGATAAACTCATCTTT.

As to this clone: Since a much larger clone is just one base distant, this may be a read error. Other DNA sequences in this specimen translate into the identical CDR3. This chain connects TRDV1 to TRDJ1, with 8 bases aligning to TRDD3. CDR3 length: 21 amino acids. Germline values: CDR1 TSWWSYY, CDR2 QGS. The chain's CDR3 is CALGLVRLLGGRSRPTDKLIF. Here the CDR3 DNA reads TGTGCTCTTGGGCTAGTTAGGTTACTGGGGGGACGATCCCGTCCGACCGATAAGCTCATCTTT.

This clone was picked up a small number of times. A much larger clone lies a single base off, so this may be a read error. Additional DNA sequences in this sample encode the identical CDR3. The rearrangement uses TRDV1 and TRDJ1; D unresolved. The CDR3 extends over 21 amino acids. Trimming took 4 bases from V and 0 from J, leaving 30 bases between them. Per germline, CDR1 TSWWSYY and CDR2 QGS. The DNA of the CDR3 is TGTGCTCTTGGGGTTCCCAAAGGGTATGTGTCTCGGGGCCTGTACACCGATAAACTCATCTTT. Translated: CALGVPKGYVSRGLYTDKLIF.

To note about this clone: TCRdb assigns this DNA the protein of a much larger clone, which departs from its translation at residue 16; this likely reflects a read error, and the protein shown comes from translating the DNA. The chain employs TRDV1 and TRDJ1; D may correspond to TRDD2 or TRDD3 (5 bases each). The CDR3 is 20 amino acids. The V gene's germline CDR1 is TSWWSYY and CDR2 QGS. The CDR3 region is CALGELSFRGVPKYTVKLIF. For the CDR3, the DNA is TGTGCTCTTGGGGAACTCAGCTTCCGGGGGGTTCCCAAGTACACCGTTAAACTCATCTTT.

With regard to this clone: This likely stems from a read error, as it lies one base from a far larger clone. Other DNA sequences in this specimen translate into the identical CDR3. This chain links TRDV1 with TRDJ1; 11 bases match TRDD3. The germline CDR1 and CDR2 sequences are TSWWSYY and QGS. The CDR3 runs 19 residues. This CDR3 is CALGARRYWGISHTDKLIF. CDR3 bases: TGTGCCCTTGGGGCACGGCGGTACTGGGGGATATCCCACACCGATAAACTCATCTTT.

This clone was detected only a few times. A read error likely explains why the TCRdb protein, taken from a much larger clone, differs from this DNA's translation at residue 11; the protein shown is translated from the DNA. This chain links TRDV1 with TRDJ1, with D possibly TRDD3 on 5 matching bases. V lost 4 bases and J 0 bases, leaving 27 bases between the germline ends. Germline V CDR1 and CDR2: TSWWSYY, QGS. The CDR3 is 20 residues long. The CDR3 DNA reads as TGTGCTCTTGGGGGATTCTACCACTGGTCTATGCGCGAGTACACCGATAAACTCATCTTT. It specifies CALGGFYHWSMREYTDKLIF.

Of note for this clone: This clone may be a read error of a much larger clone one base away. Other DNA sequences within the sample encode an identical CDR3. The chain couples TRDV1 to TRDJ1; 13 bases align to TRDD3. Germline V lookup: CDR1 TSWWSYY, CDR2 QGS. The CDR3 contains 17 residues. The V gene end was trimmed by 0 bases and the J gene end by 10 bases; junction bases not matched to a gene: 11. The CDR3: CALGELRVHWGIRGLIF. The CDR3 nucleotides are TGTGCTCTTGGGGAACTCCGGGTACACTGGGGGATACGAGGACTCATCTTT.

This clone occurred a few times. This rearrangement joins TRDV1 to TRDJ1; 9 nucleotides align to TRDD2. The CDR3 length is 21 residues. The V gene end was trimmed by 1 base and the J gene end by 0 bases; junction bases not matched to a gene: 18. From germline, CDR1 is TSWWSYY and CDR2 QGS. This CDR3 is CALGERPSYGVGVLYTDKLIF. CDR3 DNA sequence: TGTGCTCTTGGGGAACGTCCTTCCTACGGCGTTGGGGTCCTGTACACCGATAAACTCATCTTT.

This clone is labeled medium-sized (0.01 to 0.1%). The chain employs TRDV1 and TRDJ1, with TRDD2 as a possible D gene (9 bases). V was trimmed by 1 base and J by 1 base, leaving 28 bases between them. From germline, CDR1 is TSWWSYY and CDR2 QGS. CDR3 length: 21 residues. The CDR3 here is CALGEPAFLRAGGGGTDKLIF. The CDR3 nucleotides read TGTGCTCTTGGGGAACCGGCCTTCCTACGAGCTGGGGGAGGGGGCACCGATAAACTCATCTTT.

This clone was seen only a few times. A much larger clone is a single base away; this may be a read error. Other DNA sequences in the same sample also yield this CDR3. V is TRDV1 and J is TRDJ1; 13 positions match TRDD3. J was trimmed by 0 bases and V by 1 base; bases with no gene match: 14. The CDR3 runs 21 residues. Germline-derived CDR1 and CDR2 are TSWWSYY and QGS. Written as DNA, the CDR3 is TGTGCTCTTGGGGAACCCAGGGGTTACTGGGGGATACGCGGGTACACCGATAAACTCATCTTT. It encodes CALGEPRGYWGIRGYTDKLIF.

This clone was observed a handful of times. Distinct nucleotide sequences in the sample also encode this CDR3. The rearrangement links TRDV1 to TRDJ1; 8 bases line up with TRDD3. This CDR3 is 22 amino acids long. Looked up from germline, CDR1 is TSWWSYY and CDR2 is QGS. The trim removed 2 bases at V and 0 bases at J, leaving 23 bases unmatched. The CDR3 coding sequence is TGTGCTCTTGGGGAATTGGTGCGATCTCGTCGTGGGGGATCACCCTACACCGATAAACTCATCTTT. Protein product: CALGELVRSRRGGSPYTDKLIF.

On this clone itself: This likely stems from a read error, as it lies one base from a far larger clone. Additional DNA sequences in this sample encode the identical CDR3. J is TRDJ1 and V is TRDV1, with TRDD3 as a possible D gene (5 bases). The length of the CDR3 is 17 residues. CDR1 and CDR2 from the germline V gene are TSWWSYY and QGS. CDR3 sequence reads: CALGERFGSLAANKLIF. The CDR3 coding sequence is TGTGCCCTTGGGGAACGCTTCGGGTCTTTGGCGGCTAATAAACTCATCTTT.